The T cell receptor beta chain under discussion was sequenced for a study of shared clonotypes between healthy human individuals. Overall study: There were three CD4 naive, three CD4 memory, two CD8 naive and one CD8 memory plates per donor.

Trimming at V came to 7 bases and at J to 2 bases, leaving 11 bases not matched to a gene. The CDR3 is made up of 15 amino acids. From germline, CDR1 is SQVTM and CDR2 ANQGSEA. The naive CD8 population came from CD45RO-negative cells selected for CCR7, without terminally differentiated effector memory CD45RA+ cells. Nashville, Tennessee was home to all donors, each a Caucasian adult. Genomic DNA per cell subset filled all wells of several immunoSEQ plates. TCRdb keeps only in-frame clones here, not all; method: immunoSEQ multiplex PCR. The sample holds hundreds of thousands of clones; 92% are singletons and the top ten take around 24%.

The chain recombines TRBV29-1 with TRBJ2-1; TRBD1 matches 7 bases. This TCR was recovered from a man aged 30 to 39 in good health. Sequences were obtained from naive CD8+ T cells sorted from blood. The CDR3 reads CSALGTVPPYNEQFF. As DNA, the CDR3 is TGCAGCGCCCTTGGGACAGTCCCCCCCTACAATGAGCAGTTCTTC.